The clone carrying this TCR beta chain was seen once. Its antigen is unidentified. The source of the sample is a study of Graves' ophthalmopathy and Graves' hyperthyroidism. Background on the study: Hyperthyroidism qualified as stable when ophthalmopathy did not develop within 18 months of follow-up. General observations from the study: Blood also contained most of the expanded thyroid clonotypes above 0.001 frequency. The model reached just under 71% sensitivity and roughly 72% specificity for predicting ophthalmopathy progression.

Amplification of the TCR beta CDR3 regions used RNA transcripts (as template). HTBI-primed first-round RT-PCR preceded second-round multiplex PCR. TCRdb recomputed calls from the multiplex PCR reads with MiXCR, one row per CDR3 protein. The sample consists of roughly 1.1 million distinct CDR3 sequences, less than 45% of them appearing once. This CDR3 is built from 19 residues. V trimming: 1 base; J trimming: 4 bases; junction bases outside the gene matches: 16. From germline, CDR1 is LGHNA and CDR2 YSLEER. The clonotype was recovered from an adult man with Graves' hyperthyroidism. This chain joins TRBV4-3 and TRBJ2-7; 10 nucleotides line up with TRBD2. The sample comprised peripheral blood or thyroid tissue (not recorded which). CDR3 amino acids: CASSQVRDVSSGSSYEQYF. The CDR3 nucleotides read TGCGCCAGCAGCCAAGTCCGGGACGTTTCTAGCGGGAGTAGTTACGAGCAGTACTTC.